This TCR beta chain derives from a study of blood T cell repertoires in COVID-19. This CDR3 spans 12 amino acids. The V and J ends lost 8 bases and 2 bases respectively, with 10 bases between them. Germline CDR1 and CDR2: KGHSH and LQKENI. The table came from immunoSEQ multiplex PCR; TCRdb's copy has only in-frame clones and leaves some out. The table has some 250,000 clones, around 88% seen once; the top ten hold approximately 5.3%. The chain recombines TRBV18 with TRBJ2-7; no clear D. Input material: peripheral blood. The source is a man of 80 years or more with acute or convalescent COVID-19. The CDR3 sequence is CASAGFPYEQYF. Here the CDR3 DNA reads TGTGCCAGCGCCGGGTTCCCCTACGAGCAGTACTTC. Using reference TRBV18 and TRBJ2-7 for the parts outside the CDR3, the full variable domain is NAGVMQNPRHLVRRRGQEARLRCSPMKGHSHVYWYRQLPEEGLKFMVYLQKENIIDESGMPKERFSAEFPKEGPSILRIQQVVRGDSAAYFCASAGFPYEQYFGPGTRLTVT.